This paragraph covers one TCR beta chain sequence. Its antigen is currently unknown. Donors, healthy HIV-negative adults, lacked recent acute infections or vaccinations. The data stem from a study of shared clonotypes between healthy human individuals. Trimming cost V 4 bases and J 0 bases, with 11 bases left between them. CDR1 is SGHDT and CDR2 is YYEEEE in the germline V gene. The CDR3 spans 15 residues. The repertoire was sequenced with immunoSEQ multiplex PCR; TCRdb's copy has only in-frame clones and lacks some. The sample gives around 1,000,000 clones, 60% to 85% of which show up once; approximately 0.9% is in the top ten. General study points: Richness estimates generally favored naive over memory subsets.

Material for sequencing was memory CD4+ T cells from PBMCs. The subset denotes: CD45RA-negative fraction. The V gene is TRBV5-6, the J gene TRBJ1-3; D is unresolved. The sequence was collected from a man younger than 35 in good health. Some clones in this sample may be carry-over from other donors' samples. The CDR3 is CASSAHSYSGNTIYF. CDR3 coding DNA: TGTGCCAGCAGCGCCCATTCTTACTCTGGAAACACCATATATTTT.